Detailed here is one T cell receptor (beta chain). This record belongs to a study of blood T cell repertoires in COVID-19. Data came from immunoSEQ multiplex PCR; TCRdb stores just in-frame clones and leaves some out. The table includes tens of thousands of clones, 90% detected once. From germline, CDR1 is MDHEN and CDR2 SYDVKM. There are 13 residues in the CDR3. The ends were cut back, 5 bases at V and 10 bases at J, with 16 bases in the middle. Material for sequencing was peripheral blood. The sequence derives from a man between 45 and 60 years old with active COVID-19. This chain uses TRBV28 with TRBJ2-3; D is possibly TRBD1 (5 bases). The chain's CDR3 is CASSSQGSRSQYF. In nucleotides, the CDR3 is TGTGCCAGCAGTAGTCAGGGATCCCGATCGCAGTATTTT.